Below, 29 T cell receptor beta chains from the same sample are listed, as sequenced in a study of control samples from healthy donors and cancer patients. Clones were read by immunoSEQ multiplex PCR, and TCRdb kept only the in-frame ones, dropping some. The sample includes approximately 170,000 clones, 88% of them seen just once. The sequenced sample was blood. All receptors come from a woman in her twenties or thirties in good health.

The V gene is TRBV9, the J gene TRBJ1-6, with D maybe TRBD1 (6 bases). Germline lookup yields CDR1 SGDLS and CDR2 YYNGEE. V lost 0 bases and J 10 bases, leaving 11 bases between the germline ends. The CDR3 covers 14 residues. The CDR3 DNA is TGTGCCAGCAGCGTAGGAAAGGGGGGATCACCCCTCCACTTT. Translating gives CASSVGKGGSPLHF. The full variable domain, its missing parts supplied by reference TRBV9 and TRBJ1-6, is DSGVTQTPKHLITATGQRVTLRCSPRSGDLSVYWYQQSLDQGLQFLIQYYNGEERAKGNILERFSAQQFPDLHSELNLSSLELGDSALYFCASSVGKGGSPLHFGNGTRLTVT.

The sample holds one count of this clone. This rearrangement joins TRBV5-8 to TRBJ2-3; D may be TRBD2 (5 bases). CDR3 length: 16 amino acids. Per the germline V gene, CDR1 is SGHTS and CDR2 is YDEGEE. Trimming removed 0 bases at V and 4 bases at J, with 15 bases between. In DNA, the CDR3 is TGTGCCAGCAGCTTGGAAGGTCATCTAGCTCCAGATACGCAGTATTTT. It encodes CASSLEGHLAPDTQYF.

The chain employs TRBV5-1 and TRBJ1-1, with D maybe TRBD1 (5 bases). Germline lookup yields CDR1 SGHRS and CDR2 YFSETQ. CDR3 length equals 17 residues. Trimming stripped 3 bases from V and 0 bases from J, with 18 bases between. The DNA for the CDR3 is TGCGCCAGCAGCTCTGGGTTGGAGGGGAACTTGAACACTGAAGCTTTCTTT. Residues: CASSSGLEGNLNTEAFF.

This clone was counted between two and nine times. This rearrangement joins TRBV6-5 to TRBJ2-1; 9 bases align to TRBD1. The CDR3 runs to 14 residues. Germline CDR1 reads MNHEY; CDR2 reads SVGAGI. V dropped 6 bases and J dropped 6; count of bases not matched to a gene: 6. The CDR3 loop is CASRPGQGRNEQFF. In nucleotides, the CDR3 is TGTGCCAGCAGGCCAGGACAGGGGCGCAATGAGCAGTTCTTC.

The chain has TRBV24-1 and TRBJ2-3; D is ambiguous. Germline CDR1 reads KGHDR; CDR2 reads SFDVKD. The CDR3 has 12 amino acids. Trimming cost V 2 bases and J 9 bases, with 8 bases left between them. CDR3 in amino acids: CATSDSAQTQYF. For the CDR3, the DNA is TGTGCCACCAGTGATTCTGCCCAAACGCAGTATTTT.

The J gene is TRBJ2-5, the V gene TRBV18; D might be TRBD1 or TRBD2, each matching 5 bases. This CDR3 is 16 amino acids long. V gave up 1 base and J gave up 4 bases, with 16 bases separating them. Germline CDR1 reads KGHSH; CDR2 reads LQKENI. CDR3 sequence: CASSPRMGEVRETQYF. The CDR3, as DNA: TGTGCCAGCTCACCACGGATGGGGGAAGTAAGAGAGACCCAGTACTTC.

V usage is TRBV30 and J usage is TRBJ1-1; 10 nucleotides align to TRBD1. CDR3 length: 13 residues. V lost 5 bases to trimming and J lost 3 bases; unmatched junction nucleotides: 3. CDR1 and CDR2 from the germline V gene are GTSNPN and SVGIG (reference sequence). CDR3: CAWDGQGDTEAFF. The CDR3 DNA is TGTGCCTGGGATGGACAGGGGGACACTGAAGCTTTCTTT.

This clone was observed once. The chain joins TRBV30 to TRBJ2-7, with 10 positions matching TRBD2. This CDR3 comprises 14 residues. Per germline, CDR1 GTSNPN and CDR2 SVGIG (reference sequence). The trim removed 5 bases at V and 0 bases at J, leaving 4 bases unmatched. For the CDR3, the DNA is TGTGCCTGGCTAGCGGGAGTTTTCTCCTACGAGCAGTACTTC. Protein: CAWLAGVFSYEQYF.

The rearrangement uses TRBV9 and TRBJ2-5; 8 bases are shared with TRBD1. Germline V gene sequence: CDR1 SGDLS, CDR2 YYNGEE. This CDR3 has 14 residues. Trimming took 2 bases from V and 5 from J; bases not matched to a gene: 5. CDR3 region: CASSVAGGSETQYF. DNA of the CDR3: TGTGCCAGCAGCGTCGCAGGGGGCTCGGAGACCCAGTACTTC.

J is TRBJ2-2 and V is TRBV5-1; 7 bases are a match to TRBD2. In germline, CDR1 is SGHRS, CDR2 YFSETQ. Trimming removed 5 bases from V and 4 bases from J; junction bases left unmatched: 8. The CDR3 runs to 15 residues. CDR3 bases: TGCGCCAGCAGTTTTAGCGGGTCGGCCACCGGGGAGCTGTTTTTT. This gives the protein CASSFSGSATGELFF. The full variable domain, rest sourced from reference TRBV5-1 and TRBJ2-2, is KAGVTQTPRYLIKTRGQQVTLSCSPISGHRSVSWYQQTPGQGLQFLFEYFSETQRNKGNFPGRFSGRQFSNSRSEMNVSTLELGDSALYLCASSFSGSATGELFFGEGSRLTVL.

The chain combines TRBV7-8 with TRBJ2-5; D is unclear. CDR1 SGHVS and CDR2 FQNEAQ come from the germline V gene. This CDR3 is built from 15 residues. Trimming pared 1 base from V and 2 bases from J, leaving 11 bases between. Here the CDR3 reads CASSLGSAHQETQYF. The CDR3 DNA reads TGTGCCAGCAGCTTAGGATCAGCTCATCAAGAGACCCAGTACTTC.

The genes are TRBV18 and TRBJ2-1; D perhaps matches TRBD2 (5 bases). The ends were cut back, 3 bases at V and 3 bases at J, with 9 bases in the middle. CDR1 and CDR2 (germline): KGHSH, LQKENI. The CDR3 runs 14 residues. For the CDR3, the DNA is TGTGCCAGCTCACCCTGGACTGACTACAATGAGCAGTTCTTC. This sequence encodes CASSPWTDYNEQFF.

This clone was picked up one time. The CDR3 coding sequence is TGTGCCAGCAGTTTTAGGGGGACTAGCACAGATACGCAGTATTTT. As protein: CASSFRGTSTDTQYF. The V gene is TRBV28, the J gene TRBJ2-3, with D perhaps TRBD1 or TRBD2 (6 bases each). The V end lost 3 bases, the J end lost 0 bases, and 10 bases lay between the germline ends. The germline CDR1 and CDR2 sequences are MDHEN and SYDVKM. This CDR3 spans 15 amino acids.

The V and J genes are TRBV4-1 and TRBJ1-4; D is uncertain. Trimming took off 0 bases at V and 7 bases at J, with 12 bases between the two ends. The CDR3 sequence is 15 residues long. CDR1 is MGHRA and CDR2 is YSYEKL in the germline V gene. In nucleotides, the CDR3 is TGCGCCAGCAGCCAAGACACGGGATTCGGTGAAAAACTGTTTTTT. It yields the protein CASSQDTGFGEKLFF.

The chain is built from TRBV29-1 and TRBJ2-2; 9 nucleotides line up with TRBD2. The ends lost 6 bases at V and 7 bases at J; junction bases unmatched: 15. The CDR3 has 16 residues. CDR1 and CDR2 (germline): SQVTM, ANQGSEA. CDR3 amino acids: CSVTPGGRAEGGELFF. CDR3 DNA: TGCAGCGTCACCCCGGGCGGGAGGGCCGAAGGCGGGGAGCTGTTTTTT.

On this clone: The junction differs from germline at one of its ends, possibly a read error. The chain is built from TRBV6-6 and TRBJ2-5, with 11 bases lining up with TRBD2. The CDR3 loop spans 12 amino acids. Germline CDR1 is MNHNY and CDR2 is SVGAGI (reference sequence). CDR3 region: CASSSTSGSFDF. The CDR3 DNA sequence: TGTGCCAGCAGCTCCACTAGCGGGAGTTTTGACTTC.

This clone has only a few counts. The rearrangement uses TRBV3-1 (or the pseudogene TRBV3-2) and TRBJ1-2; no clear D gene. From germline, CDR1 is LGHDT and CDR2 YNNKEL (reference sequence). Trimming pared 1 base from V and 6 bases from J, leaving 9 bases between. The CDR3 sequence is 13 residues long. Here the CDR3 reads CASSQGSVHGYTF. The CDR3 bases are TGTGCCAGCAGCCAAGGGTCGGTACATGGCTACACCTTC.

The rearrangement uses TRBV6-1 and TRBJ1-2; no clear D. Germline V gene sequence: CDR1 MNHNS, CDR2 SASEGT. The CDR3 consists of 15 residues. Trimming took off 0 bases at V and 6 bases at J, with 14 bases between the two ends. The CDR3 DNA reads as TGTGCCAGCAGTGAAGCCCCGACTAGGAGCCATGGCTACACCTTC. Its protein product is CASSEAPTRSHGYTF.

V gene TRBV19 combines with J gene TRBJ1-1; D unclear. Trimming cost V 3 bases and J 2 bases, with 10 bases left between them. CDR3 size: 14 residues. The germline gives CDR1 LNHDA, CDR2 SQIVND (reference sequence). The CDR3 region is CASSIFWQNTEAFF. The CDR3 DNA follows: TGTGCCAGTAGTATCTTTTGGCAAAACACTGAAGCTTTCTTT.

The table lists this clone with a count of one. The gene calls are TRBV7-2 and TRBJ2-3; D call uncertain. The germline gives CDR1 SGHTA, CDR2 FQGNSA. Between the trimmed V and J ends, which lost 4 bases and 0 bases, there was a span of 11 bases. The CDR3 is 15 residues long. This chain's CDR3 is CASSWRLESTDTQYF. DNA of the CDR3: TGTGCCAGCAGCTGGAGACTGGAAAGCACAGATACGCAGTATTTT.

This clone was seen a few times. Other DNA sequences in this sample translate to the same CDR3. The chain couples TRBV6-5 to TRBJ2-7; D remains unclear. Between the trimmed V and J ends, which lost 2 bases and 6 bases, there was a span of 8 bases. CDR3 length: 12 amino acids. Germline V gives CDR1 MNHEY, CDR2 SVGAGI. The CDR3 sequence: CASSYRGGEQYF. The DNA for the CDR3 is TGTGCCAGCAGTTACCGAGGCGGCGAGCAGTACTTC.

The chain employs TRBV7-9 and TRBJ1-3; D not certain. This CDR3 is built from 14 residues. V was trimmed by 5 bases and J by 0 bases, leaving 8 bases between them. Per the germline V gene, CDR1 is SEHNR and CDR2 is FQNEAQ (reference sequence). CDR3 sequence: CASSIDLSGNTIYF. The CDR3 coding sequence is TGTGCCAGCAGCATTGATCTCTCTGGAAACACCATATATTTT.

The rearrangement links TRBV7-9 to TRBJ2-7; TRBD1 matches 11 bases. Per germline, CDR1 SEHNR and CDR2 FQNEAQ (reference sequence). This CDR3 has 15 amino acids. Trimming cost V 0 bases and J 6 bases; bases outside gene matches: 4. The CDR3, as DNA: TGTGCCAGCAGCTTAGCTCCCGGGACAGGGGGCGAGCAGTACGTC. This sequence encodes CASSLAPGTGGEQYV.

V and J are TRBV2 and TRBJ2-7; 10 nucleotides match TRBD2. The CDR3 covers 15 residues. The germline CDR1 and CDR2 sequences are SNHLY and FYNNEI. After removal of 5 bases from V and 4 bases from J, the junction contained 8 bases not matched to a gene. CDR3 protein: CASSLNSGGRYEQYV. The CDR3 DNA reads TGTGCCAGCAGTCTAAATAGCGGGGGGCGTTACGAGCAGTACGTC.

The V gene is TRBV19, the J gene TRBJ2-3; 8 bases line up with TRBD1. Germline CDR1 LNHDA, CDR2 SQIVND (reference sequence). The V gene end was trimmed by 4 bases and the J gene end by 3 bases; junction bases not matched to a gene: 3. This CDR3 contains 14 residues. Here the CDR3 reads CASSSRTGTDTQYF. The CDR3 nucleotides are TGTGCCAGTAGTAGCCGGACAGGGACAGATACGCAGTATTTT.

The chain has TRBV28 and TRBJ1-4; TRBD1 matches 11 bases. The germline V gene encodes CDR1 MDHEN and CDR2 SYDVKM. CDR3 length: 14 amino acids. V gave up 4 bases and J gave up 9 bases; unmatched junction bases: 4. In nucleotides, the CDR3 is TGTGCCAGCAGTTCGTTGGACAGGGGGCAAAAACTGTTTTTT. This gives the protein CASSSLDRGQKLFF.

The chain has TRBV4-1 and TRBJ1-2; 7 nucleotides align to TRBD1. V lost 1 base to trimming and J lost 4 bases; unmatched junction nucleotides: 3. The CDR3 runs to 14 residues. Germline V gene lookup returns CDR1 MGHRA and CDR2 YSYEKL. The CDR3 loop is CASSQVTGFYGYTF. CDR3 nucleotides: TGCGCCAGCAGCCAAGTGACAGGGTTCTATGGCTACACCTTC.

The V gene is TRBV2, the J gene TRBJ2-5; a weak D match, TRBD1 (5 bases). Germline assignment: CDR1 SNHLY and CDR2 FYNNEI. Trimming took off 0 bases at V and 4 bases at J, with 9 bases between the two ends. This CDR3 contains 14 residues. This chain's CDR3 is CASSEAGVRETQYF. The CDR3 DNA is TGTGCCAGCAGTGAAGCAGGGGTTCGAGAGACCCAGTACTTC.

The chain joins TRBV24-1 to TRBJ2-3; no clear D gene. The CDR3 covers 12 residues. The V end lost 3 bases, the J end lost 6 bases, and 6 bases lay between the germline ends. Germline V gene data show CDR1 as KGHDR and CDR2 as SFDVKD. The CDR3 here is CATSDVADTQYF. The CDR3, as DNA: TGTGCCACCAGTGATGTGGCGGATACGCAGTATTTT.